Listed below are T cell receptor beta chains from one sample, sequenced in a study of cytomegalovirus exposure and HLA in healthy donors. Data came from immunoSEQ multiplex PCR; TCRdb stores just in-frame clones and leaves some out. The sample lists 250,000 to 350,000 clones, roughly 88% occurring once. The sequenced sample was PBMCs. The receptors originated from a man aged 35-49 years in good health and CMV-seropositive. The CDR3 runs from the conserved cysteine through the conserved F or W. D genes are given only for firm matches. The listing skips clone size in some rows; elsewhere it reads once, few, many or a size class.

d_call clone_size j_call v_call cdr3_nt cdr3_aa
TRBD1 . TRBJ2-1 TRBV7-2 TGTGCCAGCAGAACCGACAGGGGCTCCTACAATGAGCAGTTCTTC CASRTDRGSYNEQFF
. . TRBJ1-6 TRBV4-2 TGTGCCAGCAGCCTCTCAGGGAACAATTTAGATTCACCCCTCCACTTT CASSLSGNNLDSPLHF
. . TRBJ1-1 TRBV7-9 TGTGCCAGCACCTCTCCGGGACTCCTGAACACTGAAGCTTTCTTT CASTSPGLLNTEAFF
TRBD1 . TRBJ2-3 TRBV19 TGTGCCAGTAGTAGGACCGGGACAGGGGGCACAGATACGCAGTATTTT CASSRTGTGGTDTQYF
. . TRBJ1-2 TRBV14 TGTGCCAGCAGCCAAGAAATCAGGAACTATGGCTACACCTTC CASSQEIRNYGYTF
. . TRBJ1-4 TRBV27 TGTGCCAGCAGTTTGTCCAGGGCCGAAAAACTGTTTTTT CASSLSRAEKLFF
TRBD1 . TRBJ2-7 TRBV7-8 TGTGCCAGCAGCCTGGACAGGAGCTCCTACGAGCAGTACTTC CASSLDRSSYEQYF
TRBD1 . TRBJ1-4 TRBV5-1 TGCGCCAGCAGCTTATCAGGGGGAGAAAAACTGTTTTTT CASSLSGGEKLFF
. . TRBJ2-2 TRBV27 TGTGCCAGCAGTCCACTTATGGGGGGACCGAACACCGGGGAGCTGTTTTTT CASSPLMGGPNTGELFF
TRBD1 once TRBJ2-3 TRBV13 TGTGCCAGCAGCTTAGGACGCCGGGACAGGAGCACAGATACGCAGTATTTT CASSLGRRDRSTDTQYF
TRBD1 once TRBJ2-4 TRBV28 TGTGCCAGCACCTCAGGGGGCGGAGCCAAAAACATTCAGTACTTC CASTSGGGAKNIQYF
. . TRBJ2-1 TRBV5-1 TGCGCCAGCAGCCTTACAGGGAATGAGCAGTTCTTC CASSLTGNEQFF
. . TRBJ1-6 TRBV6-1 TGTGCCAGCAGTGAGATGCAGGCGTATTCACCCCTCCACTTT CASSEMQAYSPLHF
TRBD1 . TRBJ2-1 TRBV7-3 TGTGCCAGCAGCTCGGGACAGGGGAATGAGCAGTTCTTC CASSSGQGNEQFF
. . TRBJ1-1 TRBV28 TGTGCCAGCAGTGCACGGACAGAGAACACTGAAGCTTTCTTT CASSARTENTEAFF
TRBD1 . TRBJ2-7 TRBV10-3 TGTGCCATCAGTGCCCCGGGACAGGGTTTCTCCTACGAGCAGTACTTC CAISAPGQGFSYEQYF
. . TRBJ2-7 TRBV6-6 TGTGCCAGCAGTTACTCGACGTCGGCAGGGTCCTACGAGCAGTACTTC CASSYSTSAGSYEQYF
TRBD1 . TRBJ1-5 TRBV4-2 TGTGCCAGCAGCCAAGGGGACAGGGTGTCTAATCAGCCCCAGCATTTT CASSQGDRVSNQPQHF
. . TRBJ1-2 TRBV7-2 TGTGCCAGCAGCGGCCGTACGACAGATTTTCGGCGCTACACCTTC CASSGRTTDFRRYTF
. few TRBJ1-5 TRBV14 TGTGCCAGCAGCCAGGGGAGTCAGCCCCAGCATTTT CASSQGSQPQHF
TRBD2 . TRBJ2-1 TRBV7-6 TGTGCCAGCAGGCCGCACGGCGCGGGAGTCTCCAATGAGCAGTTCTTC CASRPHGAGVSNEQFF
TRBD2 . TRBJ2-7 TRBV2 TGTGCCAGCAGGGAGGCTAGCGGGAGGGCCTACGAGCAGTACTTC CASREASGRAYEQYF
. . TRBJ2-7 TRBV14 TGTGCCAGCAGCCAAGAGACTAGACCCCTCGAGCAGTACTTC CASSQETRPLEQYF
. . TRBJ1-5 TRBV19 TGTGCCAGTAGCCCGTTAGAGGGGGAAAGCAATCAGCCCCAGCATTTT CASSPLEGESNQPQHF